This T cell receptor (beta chain) stems from a study of T cells in Graves' hyperthyroidism and ophthalmopathy. This clonotype was picked up many times. Researchers took RNA transcripts and amplified the TCR beta CDR3 regions from them. The HTBI primer set served for first-round RT-PCR of the TCR CDR3. TCRdb re-derived calls from the multiplex PCR reads in MiXCR, one entry per CDR3 protein. The table shows fewer than 650,000 distinct CDR3 sequences, with roughly 14% occurring only once. From germline, CDR1 is SQVTM and CDR2 ANQGSEA. The CDR3 sequence is 13 residues long. Trimming shortened V by 4 bases and J by 3 bases, and 13 bases separated the two germline ends.

This chain links TRBV29-1 with TRBJ2-7; D might be TRBD1 (6 bases). Specimen: blood. The TCR originated in a woman in her 40s with Graves' ophthalmopathy. CDR3 loop: CSVVRDIYYEQYF. The CDR3, as DNA: TGCAGCGTTGTCCGGGACATCTACTACGAGCAGTACTTC.